Detailed here is one TCR beta chain. Its target is not known. Libraries were prepared by immunoSEQ multiplex PCR; TCRdb keeps only in-frame clonotypes and omits some of them. The data contain more than 50,000 clones, around 93% of them singletons. With 4 bases clipped from V and 0 bases from J, the junction kept 12 bases outside the gene matches. In germline, CDR1 is SGHNT, CDR2 YYREEE (reference sequence). The CDR3 is made up of 17 amino acids. This specimen comes from a study of OX40 agonist ivuxolimab in advanced cancers. Study in general: Hepatocellular carcinoma, melanoma, renal cell or head and neck cancer occurred in dose-escalation patients.

Whole-study findings and limits: Antigen targets of the expanded peripheral T cells went undetermined. Circulating CD4+ and CD8+ T cells showed clonal expansion by week 6 at 0.1 to 3.0 mg/kg. Among T cells, CD8+ cells averaged more expanded clones than CD4+ cells.

The input for sequencing was CD4+ or CD8+ T cells sorted from blood, taken in a trial of the OX40 agonist ivuxolimab. This clonotype was sampled from an adult with an advanced solid tumor such as melanoma, head and neck, liver or kidney cancer. The chain carries TRBV5-4 and TRBJ1-1; 7 bases are shared with TRBD1. Here the CDR3 reads CASSQDRLNLMNTEAFF. The CDR3 nucleotides read TGTGCCAGCAGCCAGGACAGGTTAAACTTAATGAACACTGAAGCTTTCTTT.